This TCR beta chain was profiled in a study of regulatory and conventional T cells in RAG deficiency. The study's findings and limits: Omenn patients showed >90% Treg-Tconv overlap and shorter CDR3 lengths. Treg unique TCR beta sequences were about 110-fold fewer in Omenn syndrome and CID/AS patients than controls. Shannon entropy was markedly lower and Simpson indices higher in RAG-deficient patients than control T-cell subsets.

This clone appeared once. Its specificity is unknown. The method was immunoSEQ multiplex PCR; TCRdb's version includes in-frame clones alone and lacks a portion of them. The table shows 6,000 to 7,500 clones, with roughly 82% occurring only once. CDR1 is SGHTA, CDR2 FQGTGA, per germline. Between the trimmed V and J ends, which lost 5 bases and 6 bases, there was a span of 13 bases. CDR3 length equals 14 residues. These data were likewise used in another study, on regulatory T cells. From that second work: The primer mix had 52 TRBV and 13 TRBJ primers. Skewed V and J usage and few unique V-J pairs marked patient repertoires, most in Tregs.

The chain carries TRBV7-3 and TRBJ2-2; maybe TRBD1 (6 bases). Material for sequencing was CD8+ T cells sorted from blood. This receptor was taken from a human donor in good health. The CDR3 DNA reads as TGTGCCAGCAGCGAACAAGGACAGCCCGGGGAGCTGTTTTTT. Protein: CASSEQGQPGELFF.